This entry lists 27 T cell receptor beta chains sequenced from one sample in a study of blood T cell repertoires in COVID-19. The assay was immunoSEQ multiplex PCR, and TCRdb's table has in-frame clones only and misses some. The sample has over 250,000 clones, 70% to 90% seen once. Sequenced: peripheral blood. The receptors derive from a woman in her 70s with acute or convalescent COVID-19.

This clone was recorded only once. This chain uses TRBV2 with TRBJ2-4; the match to TRBD1 covers 11 bases. V lost 6 bases to trimming and J lost 6 bases; unmatched junction nucleotides: 4. Germline CDR1 reads SNHLY; CDR2 reads FYNNEI. The CDR3 contains 14 residues. The CDR3 spells CASRVGQGVNIQYF. The CDR3 DNA follows: TGTGCCAGCAGGGTGGGACAGGGGGTAAACATTCAGTACTTC.

This clone has only one observation. This chain uses TRBV3-1 (or the pseudogene TRBV3-2) with TRBJ2-5; D is unresolved. This CDR3 has 12 residues. CDR1 LGHDT and CDR2 YNNKEL come from the germline V gene (reference sequence). Trimming pared 0 bases from V and 7 bases from J, leaving 6 bases between. This CDR3 reads CASSQDVGTQYF. CDR3 DNA sequence: TGTGCCAGCAGCCAAGATGTCGGGACCCAGTACTTC.

The chain is built from TRBV10-3 and TRBJ2-1, with D tentatively TRBD2 (6 bases). V lost 4 bases to trimming and J lost 6 bases, with 10 bases between them. The CDR3 runs 13 residues. Germline V CDR1 and CDR2: ENHRY, SYGVKD. CDR3 residues: CAISGLDANEQFF. CDR3 sequence (DNA): TGTGCCATCAGTGGACTAGATGCCAATGAGCAGTTCTTC.

This clone occurred a few times. J is TRBJ1-6 and V is TRBV11-2, with 7 bases that match TRBD1. The CDR3 contains 16 residues. V gave up 4 bases and J gave up 9 bases; unmatched junction bases: 12. The germline gives CDR1 SGHAT, CDR2 FQNNGV. The CDR3 protein is CASSSHPGTVRSPLHF. CDR3 DNA sequence: TGTGCCAGCAGCTCCCATCCCGGGACAGTACGTTCACCCCTCCACTTT.

The rearrangement links TRBV5-1 to TRBJ2-7; 8 bases align to TRBD1. This CDR3 has 15 amino acids. CDR1 is SGHRS and CDR2 is YFSETQ in the germline V gene. Losses at the gene ends were 0 bases for V and 3 bases for J; bases not matched to a gene: 5. CDR3 amino acids: CASSLGTGGRYEQYF. Here the CDR3 DNA reads TGCGCCAGCAGCTTGGGAACAGGGGGACGCTACGAGCAGTACTTC. The full variable domain, rest sourced from reference TRBV5-1 and TRBJ2-7, is KAGVTQTPRYLIKTRGQQVTLSCSPISGHRSVSWYQQTPGQGLQFLFEYFSETQRNKGNFPGRFSGRQFSNSRSEMNVSTLELGDSALYLCASSLGTGGRYEQYFGPGTRLTVT.

In this sample, this clone turned up a few times. CDR3 region: CAWSKTAKGQPQHF. CDR3 sequence (DNA): TGTGCCTGGAGTAAGACAGCGAAGGGACAGCCCCAGCATTTT. The J gene is TRBJ1-5, the V gene TRBV30, with a weak D call TRBD1 (5 bases). Trimming removed 2 bases at V and 7 bases at J, with 15 bases between. This CDR3 has 14 residues. Germline V CDR1 and CDR2: GTSNPN, SVGIG (reference sequence).

The genes are TRBV6-5 and TRBJ1-4; D may be TRBD1 (5 bases). Trimming stripped 4 bases from V and 7 bases from J, with 10 bases between. Germline loops: CDR1 MNHEY, CDR2 SVGAGI. The CDR3 spans 13 residues. This chain's CDR3 is CASSFRVGEKLFF. The CDR3, as DNA: TGTGCCAGCAGTTTCAGGGTGGGTGAAAAACTGTTTTTT.

Comments on this clone: Other DNA sequences in the sample encode the same CDR3. The chain links TRBV3-1 (or the pseudogene TRBV3-2) to TRBJ2-5; tentatively, D is TRBD1 (5 bases). The CDR3 extends over 15 amino acids. Germline CDR1 and CDR2: LGHDT and YNNKEL (reference sequence). V shed 1 base and J shed 2 bases, with 11 bases lying between them. The CDR3 is CASSQVRGGQETQYF. CDR3 coding DNA: TGTGCCAGCAGCCAAGTTAGGGGCGGTCAAGAGACCCAGTACTTC.

This rearrangement joins TRBV27 to TRBJ1-1, with TRBD1 matching over 9 bases. The length of the CDR3 is 13 residues. The V and J ends lost 3 bases and 9 bases, in that order; junction bases with no gene match: 5. Looked up from germline, CDR1 is MNHEY and CDR2 is SMNVEV (reference sequence). This CDR3 reads CASSFRDRVKAFF. The CDR3 DNA follows: TGTGCCAGCAGTTTCCGGGACAGGGTAAAAGCTTTCTTT.

V and J are TRBV19 and TRBJ2-5, with D perhaps TRBD1 (6 bases). This CDR3 is built from 15 residues. V was trimmed by 4 bases and J by 5 bases, leaving 17 bases between them. The germline V gene encodes CDR1 LNHDA and CDR2 SQIVND (reference sequence). CDR3 DNA: TGTGCCAGTAGTACAGGAAAGGGGGTAGGGGAGACCCAGTACTTC. The encoded protein is CASSTGKGVGETQYF.

The chain combines TRBV19 with TRBJ1-1; TRBD1 agrees at 11 bases. Germline lookup yields CDR1 LNHDA and CDR2 SQIVND (reference sequence). The CDR3 has 15 residues. Unmatched junction bases numbered 5, after V lost 4 bases and J lost 4 bases. The CDR3 protein is CASSTRTGGLTEAFF. The CDR3 region has the DNA TGTGCCAGTAGTACACGGACAGGGGGCCTCACTGAAGCTTTCTTT. Full variable domain (rest looked up from reference TRBV19 and TRBJ1-1): DGGITQSPKYLFRKEGQNVTLSCEQNLNHDAMYWYRQDPGQGLRLIYYSQIVNDFQKGDIAEGYSVSREKKESFPLTVTSAQKNPTAFYLCASSTRTGGLTEAFFGQGTRLTVV.

The table lists this clone with a count of one. The chain combines TRBV6-6 with TRBJ2-6; possibly TRBD2 for D (6 bases). This CDR3 comprises 18 residues. The germline V and J ends were trimmed by 5 bases and 2 bases, with 19 bases remaining between them. Germline-derived CDR1 and CDR2 are MNHNY and SVGAGI (reference sequence). CDR3 loop: CASSHGGLISTGANVLTF. The CDR3 region has the DNA TGTGCCAGCAGTCACGGGGGACTGATAAGTACTGGGGCCAACGTCCTGACTTTC.

J is TRBJ2-3 and V is TRBV7-9, with 8 nucleotides matching TRBD2. V shed 8 bases, J shed 1 base, and the junction held 8 bases outside the gene matches. This CDR3 spans 15 amino acids. Germline CDR1 is SEHNR and CDR2 is FQNEAQ (reference sequence). The CDR3 sequence: CASGGIGRGTDTQYF. CDR3 bases: TGTGCCAGCGGGGGGATCGGGAGGGGCACAGATACGCAGTATTTT.

The gene calls are TRBV11-2 and TRBJ2-5; D not certain. This CDR3 region has 14 residues. V was cut by 5 bases and J by 4 bases, with 14 bases left in between. Germline V gives CDR1 SGHAT, CDR2 FQNNGV. Here the CDR3 DNA reads TGTGCCAGCAGCCTAGGCCACAACCTAGAGACCCAGTACTTC. This encodes CASSLGHNLETQYF. The full variable domain, rest sourced from reference TRBV11-2 and TRBJ2-5, is EAGVAQSPRYKIIEKRQSVAFWCNPISGHATLYWYQQILGQGPKLLIQFQNNGVVDDSQLPKDRFSAERLKGVDSTLKIQPAKLEDSAVYLCASSLGHNLETQYFGPGTRLLVL.

The genes are TRBV19 and TRBJ2-1; 14 nucleotides agree with TRBD2. V lost 4 bases, J lost 2 bases, and 7 bases stayed unmatched. This CDR3 has 18 amino acids. From germline, CDR1 is LNHDA and CDR2 SQIVND (reference sequence). The CDR3 DNA reads TGTGCCAGTAGTAGACTAGCGGGGGGGCCAGAGACCTACAATGAGCAGTTCTTC. This translates into CASSRLAGGPETYNEQFF.

The chain is built from TRBV2 and TRBJ2-7, with D maybe TRBD1 (5 bases). With 7 bases removed from V and 1 base from J, the gap between germline ends came to 14 bases. The germline V gene has CDR1 SNHLY and CDR2 FYNNEI. CDR3 size: 14 residues. DNA for the CDR3: TGTGCCAGCATGGTAAGGGGTTCGTCCTACGAGCAGTACTTC. Protein: CASMVRGSSYEQYF.

The genes are TRBV19 and TRBJ1-1; D gene uncertain. The germline V and J ends were trimmed by 3 bases and 1 base, with 9 bases remaining between them. The CDR3 is 14 amino acids. Germline CDR1 and CDR2: LNHDA and SQIVND (reference sequence). CDR3 coding DNA: TGTGCCAGTAGTATTAGGGCGGGGAACACTGAAGCTTTCTTT. It specifies CASSIRAGNTEAFF.

This rearrangement joins TRBV5-4 to TRBJ1-1; D possibly corresponds to TRBD1 (6 bases). Germline CDR1 reads SGHNT; CDR2 reads YYREEE (reference sequence). The CDR3 length is 13 residues. The germline V and J ends were trimmed by 4 bases and 7 bases, with 14 bases remaining between them. CDR3 loop: CASSPTGSLEAFF. Written as DNA, the CDR3 is TGTGCCAGCAGCCCGACAGGTTCCCTTGAAGCTTTCTTT.

This clone appeared a single time. The rearrangement uses TRBV7-9 and TRBJ1-1, with D possibly matching TRBD1 (6 bases). This CDR3 region has 13 residues. Trimming stripped 4 bases from V and 4 bases from J, with 10 bases between. CDR1 and CDR2 from the germline V gene are SEHNR and FQNEAQ (reference sequence). CDR3 sequence reads: CASSSGQFTEAFF. The CDR3 DNA sequence: TGTGCCAGCAGCTCCGGACAGTTCACTGAAGCTTTCTTT.

V usage is TRBV15 and J usage is TRBJ1-5; the D gene is possibly TRBD1 (5 bases). CDR1 is LNHNV and CDR2 is YYDKDF in the germline V gene (reference sequence). This CDR3 has 14 residues. Trimming cost V 1 base and J 5 bases, with 9 bases left between them. In nucleotides, the CDR3 is TGTGCCACCAGCAGAGTTCAAGGGGATCAGCCCCAGCATTTT. It encodes CATSRVQGDQPQHF.

The CDR3, as DNA: TGTGCCAGCAGCCGGACAGGTAATGGCTACACCTTC. It specifies CASSRTGNGYTF. V gene TRBV5-6 combines with J gene TRBJ1-2; 7 nucleotides align to TRBD1. The CDR3 is 12 residues long. The V segment lost 4 bases and the J segment 6 bases; nucleotides outside the gene matches: 3. From germline, CDR1 is SGHDT and CDR2 YYEEEE.

The chain has TRBV30 and TRBJ2-3; 10 nucleotides match TRBD2. There are 14 residues in the CDR3. Germline V lookup: CDR1 GTSNPN, CDR2 SVGIG (reference sequence). Trimming at V came to 4 bases and at J to 4 bases, leaving 5 bases not matched to a gene. The CDR3 sequence: CAWISGGGPDTQYF. In nucleotides, the CDR3 is TGTGCCTGGATCAGCGGGGGGGGCCCAGATACGCAGTATTTT.

This chain joins TRBV7-9 and TRBJ2-5, with D possibly being TRBD2 (6 bases). The CDR3 contains 15 residues. The germline CDR1 and CDR2 sequences are SEHNR and FQNEAQ (reference sequence). V shed 5 bases and J shed 2 bases, with 15 bases lying between them. For the CDR3, the DNA is TGTGCCAGCAGCCTCGGGACTCTACTTCAAGAGACCCAGTACTTC. Its protein is CASSLGTLLQETQYF.

The sample holds a few counts of this clone. This chain connects TRBV10-3 to TRBJ2-1; a weak D match, TRBD1 (8 bases). Trimming took off 6 bases at V and 7 bases at J, with 22 bases between the two ends. CDR1 and CDR2 (germline): ENHRY, SYGVKD. The CDR3 has 16 residues. DNA for the CDR3: TGTGCCATCAGATCGAACGTCGGACAGGGAGGGAATGAGCAGTTCTTC. Translation gives CAIRSNVGQGGNEQFF.

The V and J genes are TRBV5-5 and TRBJ1-1; 8 bases line up with TRBD1. This CDR3 comprises 14 residues. Germline CDR1 and CDR2: SGHKS and YYEKEE (reference sequence). After removal of 4 bases from V and 4 bases from J, the junction contained 6 bases not matched to a gene. The CDR3 loop reads CASSPGDRGTEAFF. The CDR3, as DNA: TGTGCCAGCAGCCCCGGTGACAGGGGCACTGAAGCTTTCTTT.

V gene TRBV6-4 combines with J gene TRBJ1-2; 10 nucleotides agree with TRBD1. Unmatched junction bases numbered 5, after V lost 6 bases and J lost 4 bases. Germline values: CDR1 MRHNA, CDR2 SNTAGT. The CDR3 has 14 residues. CDR3 bases: TGTGCCAGCAGCGCCGGGACAGGGGTCTATGGCTACACCTTC. Its protein product is CASSAGTGVYGYTF.

The V call is TRBV5-1, the J call TRBJ2-7, with unresolved D. The V end was cut by 0 bases, the J end by 5 bases, with 9 bases between. Germline CDR1 reads SGHRS; CDR2 reads YFSETQ. The CDR3 sequence is 13 residues long. In DNA form, the CDR3 reads TGCGCCAGCAGCTTGGGGGCTGACGACGAGCAGTACTTC. It is translated as CASSLGADDEQYF.